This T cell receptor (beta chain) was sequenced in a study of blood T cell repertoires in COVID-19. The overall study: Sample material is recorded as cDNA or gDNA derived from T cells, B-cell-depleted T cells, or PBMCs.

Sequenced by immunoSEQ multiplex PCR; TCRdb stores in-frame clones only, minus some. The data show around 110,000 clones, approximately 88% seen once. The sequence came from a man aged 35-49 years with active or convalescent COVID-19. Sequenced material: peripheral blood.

CDR3 amino acids: CASKKRETDEQFF. CDR3 bases: TGTGCCAGTAAAAAGCGGGAGACCGATGAGCAGTTCTTC. The V and J genes are TRBV19 and TRBJ2-1; 8 nucleotides align to TRBD2. The ends lost 7 bases at V and 8 bases at J; junction bases unmatched: 7. This CDR3 spans 13 amino acids. In germline, CDR1 is LNHDA, CDR2 SQIVND (reference sequence).